Below, 32 T cell receptor beta chains from the same sample are listed, as sequenced in a study of cytomegalovirus exposure and HLA in healthy donors. With 60 Vbeta and 13 Jbeta primers, the PCR was carried out. The protocol was immunoSEQ multiplex PCR, while the TCRdb copy is restricted to in-frame clones and leaves out a portion. The ten most abundant clones cover roughly 1.7% of a sample with 100,000 to 150,000 clones. The sample comprised PBMCs. All receptors derive from a woman aged 40 to 55 in good health and CMV-seropositive.

This chain uses TRBV1 with TRBJ2-1; the listed D gene, TRBD2, was not tested against the DNA. TRBV1 is a pseudogene segment. The CDR3 covers 19 residues. CDR3 region: CTSSQDPGRTFCSYNEQFF. In DNA form, the CDR3 reads TGCACCAGCAGCCAAGATCCCGGACGGACTTTTTGTTCCTACAATGAGCAGTTCTTC.

This rearrangement joins TRBV29-1 to TRBJ2-5, with a possible D match to TRBD2 (7 bases). The CDR3 is 14 residues long. Trimming cost V 6 bases and J 3 bases, with 17 bases left between them. Germline values: CDR1 SQVTM, CDR2 ANQGSEA. CDR3 region: CSVAEGGTKETQYF. The CDR3 coding sequence is TGCAGCGTAGCAGAGGGAGGGACAAAAGAGACCCAGTACTTC.

The chain couples TRBV6-1 to TRBJ1-5; D is uncertain. Looked up from germline, CDR1 is MNHNS and CDR2 is SASEGT. V shed 7 bases and J shed 6 bases, with 19 bases lying between them. The CDR3 sequence is 15 residues long. The CDR3 protein is CASIRGAGGSQPQHF. CDR3 DNA sequence: TGTGCCAGCATCCGAGGTGCGGGCGGTTCTCAGCCCCAGCATTTT.

The chain uses TRBV6-5 and TRBJ2-7; 7 positions agree with TRBD2. CDR1 MNHEY and CDR2 SVGAGI come from the germline V gene. Germline trimming cut 7 bases from V and 3 bases from J; bases unmatched to any gene: 12. CDR3 length equals 15 residues. The CDR3 nucleotides read TGTGCCAGCATGAGGGAGGGCCCCACGGTCTACGAGCAGTACTTC. Its translation is CASMREGPTVYEQYF.

The chain couples TRBV9 to TRBJ2-6; 7 nucleotides agree with TRBD1. Germline loops: CDR1 SGDLS, CDR2 YYNGEE. The CDR3 has 15 residues. V shed 3 bases and J 4 bases; nucleotides not matched to a gene: 4. Here the CDR3 DNA reads TGTGCCAGCAGCGCGACAGGGAGCGGGGCCAACGTCCTGACTTTC. Translation: CASSATGSGANVLTF.

V gene TRBV1 combines with J gene TRBJ1-3; the table's D call of TRBD1 was not tested on the DNA. TRBV1 is given as a pseudogene. The CDR3 length is 15 residues. CDR3 DNA sequence: TGCACCAGCAGCCAAGTACAGGGAGCTGGAAACACCATATATTTT. Its translation: CTSSQVQGAGNTIYF.

The chain combines TRBV9 with TRBJ2-3, with D hard to call. The CDR3 extends over 17 amino acids. V was trimmed by 0 bases and J by 0 bases, leaving 14 bases between them. Germline values: CDR1 SGDLS, CDR2 YYNGEE. The CDR3: CASSVELTLTSTDTQYF. The DNA of the CDR3 is TGTGCCAGCAGCGTAGAACTAACTCTGACTAGCACAGATACGCAGTATTTT. Full variable domain (missing parts from reference TRBV9 and TRBJ2-3): DSGVTQTPKHLITATGQRVTLRCSPRSGDLSVYWYQQSLDQGLQFLIQYYNGEERAKGNILERFSAQQFPDLHSELNLSSLELGDSALYFCASSVELTLTSTDTQYFGPGTRLTVL.

The chain carries TRBV28 and TRBJ2-1; weak D call: TRBD1 (5 bases). The CDR3 has 14 residues. Germline V gives CDR1 MDHEN, CDR2 SYDVKM. V gave up 5 bases and J gave up 4 bases, with 12 bases separating them. The DNA for the CDR3 is TGTGCCAGCAGTCCAGGGATCTGGTACAATGAGCAGTTCTTC. Translated, it gives CASSPGIWYNEQFF. Variable domain in full (rest from reference TRBV28 and TRBJ2-1): DVKVTQSSRYLVKRTGEKVFLECVQDMDHENMFWYRQDPGLGLRLIYFSYDVKMKEKGDIPEGYSVSREKKERFSLILESASTNQTSMYLCASSPGIWYNEQFFGPGTRLTVL.

The J gene is TRBJ2-7, the V gene TRBV7-2; D is perhaps TRBD2 (5 bases). The V and J ends lost 1 base and 4 bases respectively, with 14 bases between them. Germline V CDR1 and CDR2: SGHTA, FQGNSA. The CDR3 extends over 15 amino acids. CDR3 in DNA: TGTGCCAGCAGCTTAGGGGCTAGCCTCCGGTACGAGCAGTACTTC. As protein: CASSLGASLRYEQYF.

This chain uses TRBV2 with TRBJ2-7, with 9 bases fitting TRBD2. V shed 4 bases, J shed 5 bases, and the junction held 6 bases outside the gene matches. The germline CDR1 and CDR2 sequences are SNHLY and FYNNEI. The CDR3 is made up of 14 amino acids. The CDR3 nucleotides are TGTGCCAGCAGTGTGCGGGAGGGCTGGGACGAGCAGTACTTC. This encodes CASSVREGWDEQYF.

The chain carries TRBV9 and TRBJ2-3; the match to TRBD2 covers 7 bases. Germline V gene data show CDR1 as SGDLS and CDR2 as YYNGEE. The trim removed 0 bases at V and 2 bases at J, leaving 3 bases unmatched. The CDR3 has 15 residues. CDR3 in DNA: TGTGCCAGCAGCGTAGGGCAGCGGGACACAGATACGCAGTATTTT. Translated: CASSVGQRDTDTQYF.

The chain combines TRBV5-1 with TRBJ1-1; no clear D. Germline V lookup: CDR1 SGHRS, CDR2 YFSETQ. The ends were cut back, 4 bases at V and 10 bases at J, with 14 bases in the middle. The CDR3 is made up of 12 amino acids. The CDR3 DNA is TGCGCCAGCAGCCCACTCGGGGAGCGAGCTTTCTTT. Protein sequence: CASSPLGERAFF.

The CDR3: CASSLGAVGNTIYF. The CDR3 DNA sequence: TGTGCCAGTAGCCTTGGGGCAGTTGGAAACACCATATATTTT. The chain has TRBV19 and TRBJ1-3; tentative D call: TRBD1 (5 bases). This CDR3 comprises 14 residues. CDR1 and CDR2 from the germline V gene are LNHDA and SQIVND (reference sequence). V lost 6 bases, J lost 3 bases, and 12 bases lay in between. Together with reference TRBV19 and TRBJ1-3, the CDR3 gives the full variable domain: DGGITQSPKYLFRKEGQNVTLSCEQNLNHDAMYWYRQDPGQGLRLIYYSQIVNDFQKGDIAEGYSVSREKKESFPLTVTSAQKNPTAFYLCASSLGAVGNTIYFGEGSWLTVV.

The chain has TRBV6-6 and TRBJ1-1; TRBD1 matches 8 bases. This CDR3 spans 13 amino acids. Trimming cost V 10 bases and J 3 bases; bases outside gene matches: 7. Germline V CDR1 and CDR2: MNHNY, SVGAGI (reference sequence). The CDR3 sequence: CATKQGGDTEAFF. Here the CDR3 DNA reads TGTGCCACCAAACAGGGGGGAGACACTGAAGCTTTCTTT.

The chain carries TRBV5-4 and TRBJ2-2; TRBD2 matches at 11 bases. Germline V gene sequence: CDR1 SGHNT, CDR2 YYREEE (reference sequence). This CDR3 region has 16 residues. With 4 bases clipped from V and 4 bases from J, the junction kept 6 bases outside the gene matches. The CDR3 spells CASSIAGGPVTGELFF. CDR3 bases: TGTGCCAGCAGCATAGCGGGAGGGCCCGTCACCGGGGAGCTGTTTTTT.

The CDR3 spells CASSLRPRLAGVYNEQFF. Written as DNA, the CDR3 is TGTGCCAGCAGTTTAAGACCCCGACTAGCGGGAGTTTACAATGAGCAGTTCTTC. The V gene is TRBV27, the J gene TRBJ2-1; TRBD2 matches 12 bases. CDR3 length: 18 residues. CDR1 is MNHEY, CDR2 SMNVEV, per germline (reference sequence). After removal of 2 bases from V and 4 bases from J, the junction contained 9 bases not matched to a gene.

The chain uses TRBV29-1 and TRBJ2-5; D perhaps matches TRBD2 (6 bases). The V and J ends lost 5 bases and 5 bases respectively, with 21 bases between them. Looked up from germline, CDR1 is SQVTM and CDR2 is ANQGSEA. The CDR3 is made up of 15 amino acids. The CDR3 DNA follows: TGCAGCGTTTGCGGTGGAGGGGTTTCGCGGGAGACCCAGTACTTC. Translation gives CSVCGGGVSRETQYF. The whole variable domain, filled in from reference TRBV29-1 and TRBJ2-5, reads SAVISQKPSRDICQRGTSLTIQCQVDSQVTMMFWYRQQPGQSLTLIATANQGSEATYESGFVIDKFPISRPNLTFSTLTVSNMSPEDSSIYLCSVCGGGVSRETQYFGPGTRLLVL.

The chain carries TRBV5-1 and TRBJ2-3; 7 bases are shared with TRBD2. Germline V CDR1 and CDR2: SGHRS, YFSETQ. The CDR3 loop spans 14 amino acids. Trimming at V came to 1 base and at J to 3 bases, leaving 2 bases not matched to a gene. CDR3 bases: TGCGCCAGCAGCTTGACAGCGGGAACAGATACGCAGTATTTT. Amino acid sequence: CASSLTAGTDTQYF.

This chain uses TRBV30 with TRBJ2-1; TRBD1 matches 9 bases. This CDR3 region has 17 residues. Germline V gives CDR1 GTSNPN, CDR2 SVGIG (reference sequence). With 0 bases clipped from V and 2 bases from J, the junction kept 8 bases outside the gene matches. The CDR3, as DNA: TGTGCCTGGAGTGTTGGAGTGGGACAGGGCACCTACAATGAGCAGTTCTTC. Its translation is CAWSVGVGQGTYNEQFF.

The rearrangement uses TRBV4-3 and TRBJ2-3; D unclear. The germline V and J ends were trimmed by 2 bases and 4 bases, with 13 bases remaining between them. There are 15 residues in the CDR3. Germline CDR1 is LGHNA and CDR2 is YSLEER. The CDR3: CASSQSFLGADTQYF. CDR3 DNA: TGCGCCAGCAGCCAAAGTTTTCTAGGAGCAGATACGCAGTATTTT.

This chain connects TRBV7-9 to TRBJ1-1; D is unclear. V was clipped by 1 base and J by 5 bases, with 8 bases between them. The CDR3 has 13 residues. CDR1 is SEHNR, CDR2 FQNEAQ, per germline (reference sequence). CDR3 loop: CASSLERSTEAFF. CDR3 in DNA: TGTGCCAGCAGCTTAGAACGGTCGACTGAAGCTTTCTTT.

The CDR3 sequence is CASSLSPSGGETQYF. CDR3 DNA: TGTGCCAGCAGCCTTAGTCCTAGCGGGGGAGAGACCCAGTACTTC. The chain combines TRBV7-8 with TRBJ2-5; 10 bases line up with TRBD2. Germline trimming cut 5 bases from V and 4 bases from J; bases unmatched to any gene: 7. Germline V gene lookup returns CDR1 SGHVS and CDR2 FQNEAQ. CDR3 length: 15 amino acids.

V usage is TRBV10-1 and J usage is TRBJ1-1; no reliable D call. From germline, CDR1 is WNHNN and CDR2 SYGVQD (reference sequence). This CDR3 spans 15 amino acids. The V end lost 5 bases, the J end lost 0 bases, and 13 bases lay between the germline ends. CDR3: CASSRDYRMNTEAFF. CDR3 coding DNA: TGCGCCAGCAGTCGGGATTATCGTATGAACACTGAAGCTTTCTTT.

The V call is TRBV7-3, the J call TRBJ2-1, with 8 bases lining up with TRBD2. The CDR3 is 15 residues long. Germline V gene data show CDR1 as SGHTA and CDR2 as FQGTGA. J was trimmed by 9 bases and V by 4 bases; bases with no gene match: 11. The CDR3 loop is CASSSTSAGASEQFF. The CDR3 DNA is TGTGCCAGCAGCTCAACATCAGCGGGGGCTAGTGAGCAGTTCTTC.

This rearrangement joins TRBV7-8 to TRBJ2-7, with 10 bases that match TRBD2. Trimming took 5 bases from V and 4 from J; bases not matched to a gene: 11. In germline, CDR1 is SGHVS, CDR2 FQNEAQ. This CDR3 contains 16 residues. The CDR3 here is CASSPTSGRAVYEQYF. Written as DNA, the CDR3 is TGTGCCAGCAGCCCGACCAGCGGGAGGGCCGTGTACGAGCAGTACTTC.

The rearrangement uses TRBV9 and TRBJ1-3; D perhaps matches TRBD1 (5 bases). Trimming shortened V by 4 bases and J by 4 bases, and 9 bases separated the two germline ends. Germline V gives CDR1 SGDLS, CDR2 YYNGEE. The CDR3 sequence is 13 residues long. The CDR3 is CASSPRQGNTIYF. CDR3 DNA sequence: TGTGCCAGCAGCCCAAGACAGGGAAACACCATATATTTT.

The gene calls are TRBV29-1 and TRBJ2-7, with a weak D call TRBD1 (5 bases). The CDR3 runs to 13 residues. The germline V and J ends were trimmed by 6 bases and 5 bases, with 17 bases remaining between them. From germline, CDR1 is SQVTM and CDR2 ANQGSEA. CDR3 sequence (DNA): TGCAGCGTCGCGATCAGGGTAATCGACGAGCAGTACTTC. It encodes CSVAIRVIDEQYF.

The J gene is TRBJ2-5, the V gene TRBV30; TRBD1 matches at 8 bases. The J call could be wrong; TRBJ2-7 is a better fit for the DNA end. Germline assignment: CDR1 GTSNPN and CDR2 SVGIG (reference sequence). This CDR3 is built from 12 residues. The chain's CDR3 is CAWGTGPYEQYF. The CDR3 DNA reads TGTGCCTGGGGGACAGGCCCCTACGAGCAGTACTTC.

Worth noting for this clone: One end of the junction varies from germline; a read error may be responsible. This specimen includes other DNA sequences encoding the same CDR3. The gene calls are TRBV25-1 and TRBJ1-2; D might be TRBD1 (5 bases). The CDR3 extends over 14 amino acids. Germline assignment: CDR1 MGHDK and CDR2 SYGVNS. The CDR3 is CASSGGVGYYGYTF. DNA of the CDR3: TGCGCCAGCAGTGGGGGGGTTGGATACTATGGCTACACCTTC.

The genes are TRBV4-1 and TRBJ2-5, with 9 bases aligning to TRBD2. This CDR3 has 15 amino acids. The V and J ends lost 1 base and 5 bases, in that order; junction bases with no gene match: 5. CDR1 is MGHRA, CDR2 YSYEKL, per germline. CDR3 DNA: TGCGCCAGCAGCCAAGTGTCCAGCGGGAGGGAGACCCAGTACTTC. It is translated as CASSQVSSGRETQYF.

The chain has TRBV19 and TRBJ1-2; 9 bases match TRBD1. The CDR3 sequence is 13 residues long. CDR1 and CDR2 (germline): LNHDA, SQIVND (reference sequence). Unmatched junction bases numbered 6, after V lost 7 bases and J lost 6 bases. CDR3 nucleotide sequence: TGTGCCAGTACTAGGGGACAGGGAGATGGCTACACCTTC. Translation: CASTRGQGDGYTF.

The V gene is TRBV2, the J gene TRBJ2-5; 10 bases fit TRBD2. The J call is doubtful: the DNA matches TRBJ2-7 better. The CDR3 extends over 18 amino acids. Germline CDR1 is SNHLY and CDR2 is FYNNEI. For the CDR3, the DNA is TGTGCCAGCAGCGCAGGTTCTAGCGGGAGTTACCTATCCTACGAGCAGTACTTC. Residues: CASSAGSSGSYLSYEQYF.